Here is one TCR beta chain with its context. TCRdb's table, derived via immunoSEQ multiplex PCR, lists solely in-frame clones and lacks some. The profile shows fewer than 90,000 clones, 86% of them singletons. The data were taken from a study of blood T cell repertoires in COVID-19. Germline V gives CDR1 SGHNT, CDR2 YYREEE (reference sequence). The V and J ends lost 2 bases and 6 bases respectively, with 11 bases between them. The CDR3 runs to 13 residues. The clonotype comes from a man aged 25-45 years with acute or convalescent COVID-19. The chain uses TRBV5-4 and TRBJ2-5; maybe TRBD2 (5 bases). Sequencing input: peripheral blood. The CDR3 DNA follows: TGTGCCAGCAGCTTCCCGACCGGGAAGACCCAGTACTTC. It encodes CASSFPTGKTQYF. Supplemented by reference TRBV5-4 and TRBJ2-5, the full variable domain reads ETGVTQSPTHLIKTRGQQVTLRCSSQSGHNTVSWYQQALGQGPQFIFQYYREEENGRGNFPPRFSGLQFPNYSSELNVNALELDDSALYLCASSFPTGKTQYFGPGTRLLVL.